Presented here are 13 T cell receptor beta chains from one specimen sequenced in a study of vaccination and CD4 T cells after COVID-19. As for treatment: approximately 11-day PBMC culture with coronavirus spike peptide pools or control peptides (ViraFEST assay). The unexposed donor's CD4+ T cells were collected before the COVID-19 pandemic (2011-2018). Cultured CD4+ T cell DNA underwent sequencing with the Oncomine TCR Beta short-read assay. In TCRdb, the PCR reads were re-called with MiXCR into one record per CDR3 protein. In the table there are about 6,800 distinct CDR3 sequences, 55% of which are singletons. These receptors' targets are unknown. Sequenced input: CD4+ T cells from blood, cultured in vitro. Receptors originate from a human donor in good health.

The V and J genes are TRBV6-1 and TRBJ1-1; D call uncertain. The CDR3 is 16 residues long. Germline V gives CDR1 MNHNS, CDR2 SASEGT. The V gene lost 7 bases and the J gene lost 1 base, with 19 bases spanning the gap. The CDR3 DNA reads as TGTGCCAGCAAAAGTCCCGCGCTGACTGGGAACACTGAAGCTTTCTTT. It codes for CASKSPALTGNTEAFF.

The V call is TRBV20-1, the J call TRBJ1-5; TRBD1 aligns across 8 bases. CDR1 and CDR2 from the germline V gene are DFQATT and SNEGSKA (reference sequence). The CDR3 is 14 amino acids. Trimming at V came to 5 bases and at J to 3 bases, leaving 6 bases not matched to a gene. The CDR3 DNA reads TGCAGTGCTGGGGGGGACAGGCACAATCAGCCCCAGCATTTT. Translating it yields CSAGGDRHNQPQHF.

The chain links TRBV18 to TRBJ2-3, with D perhaps TRBD2 (5 bases). The V gene lost 2 bases and the J gene lost 4 bases, with 16 bases spanning the gap. This CDR3 spans 16 amino acids. Germline-derived CDR1 and CDR2 are KGHSH and LQKENI. The CDR3 protein is CASSPSGSPPPDTQYF. The CDR3, as DNA: TGTGCCAGCTCACCATCGGGGTCTCCCCCCCCAGATACGCAGTATTTT.

The chain uses TRBV6-1 and TRBJ1-5, with D possibly being TRBD1 (5 bases). This CDR3 region has 12 residues. Deletions cut 5 bases from V and 10 bases from J, with 12 bases between. Germline CDR1 is MNHNS and CDR2 is SASEGT. The chain's CDR3 is CASSRPQGPQHF. CDR3 DNA sequence: TGTGCCAGCAGTCGACCCCAGGGTCCCCAGCATTTT.

The chain combines TRBV7-2 with TRBJ1-5; tentative D call: TRBD1 (5 bases). The V and J ends lost 6 bases and 0 bases respectively, with 12 bases between them. The CDR3 runs 15 residues. Germline V gives CDR1 SGHTA, CDR2 FQGNSA. CDR3: CASSRTGDSNQPQHF. The CDR3 region has the DNA TGTGCCAGCAGTCGGACGGGGGATAGCAATCAGCCCCAGCATTTT.

The rearrangement uses TRBV30 and TRBJ1-2; no reliable D call. Trimming cost V 3 bases and J 5 bases, with 13 bases left between them. Germline values: CDR1 GTSNPN, CDR2 SVGIG (reference sequence). The CDR3 has 13 amino acids. The CDR3 nucleotides are TGTGCCTGGAGCACGGTTCAGCCTTATGGCTACACCTTC. Translating it yields CAWSTVQPYGYTF.

The chain recombines TRBV11-3 with TRBJ2-7; D might be TRBD2 (5 bases). With 8 bases removed from V and 2 bases from J, the gap between germline ends came to 16 bases. Germline V gives CDR1 SGHNT, CDR2 YENEEA. The CDR3 totals 14 residues. The CDR3 coding sequence is TGTGCCAGCTCAACCGGGATCCGCCCCTACGAGCAGTACTTC. It is translated as CASSTGIRPYEQYF.

In this sample, this clonotype is large. CDR3 nucleotide sequence: TGTGCCAGCAGGGGACAGGGATGGTACACTGAAGCTTTCTTT. Its protein product is CASRGQGWYTEAFF. The chain is built from TRBV2 and TRBJ1-1; 9 bases are a match to TRBD1. CDR1 and CDR2 from the germline V gene are SNHLY and FYNNEI. J gave up 3 bases and V 6 bases, and 5 bases lay outside the gene matches. CDR3 size: 14 residues.

The CDR3 loop is CASSYSRGTDPSNTIYF. The DNA for the CDR3 is TGTGCCAGCAGTTACTCGCGCGGGACAGACCCCTCAAACACCATATATTTT. J is TRBJ1-3 and V is TRBV6-5, with 7 nucleotides matching TRBD1. The junction had 11 bases not matched to a gene; V was cut back by 0 bases and J by 6 bases. The CDR3 has 17 residues. Per germline, CDR1 MNHEY and CDR2 SVGAGI.

This sequence joins TRBV7-2 and TRBJ1-6; D remains unclear. Germline V gene data show CDR1 as SGHTA and CDR2 as FQGNSA. V lost 1 base and J 7 bases, leaving 11 bases between the germline ends. This CDR3 region has 15 residues. The CDR3 DNA follows: TGTGCCAGCAGCTTAGGGATGGATCTCAATTCACCCCTCCACTTT. It translates to CASSLGMDLNSPLHF.

V is TRBV20-1 and J is TRBJ2-1; TRBD1 or TRBD2 may be the D gene (5 bases each). Germline V gene data show CDR1 as DFQATT and CDR2 as SNEGSKA (reference sequence). Trimming shortened V by 6 bases and J by 7 bases, and 19 bases separated the two germline ends. The CDR3 loop spans 14 amino acids. The CDR3 here is CSAPPEGPRNEQFF. The CDR3 DNA sequence: TGCAGTGCCCCTCCCGAGGGGCCAAGAAATGAGCAGTTCTTC.

The sample holds a few counts of this clonotype. The chain has TRBV2 and TRBJ1-2, with D maybe TRBD1 (5 bases). The CDR3 runs to 14 residues. CDR1 is SNHLY and CDR2 is FYNNEI in the germline V gene. V lost 4 bases to trimming and J lost 6 bases, with 15 bases between them. CDR3 sequence reads: CASSVEGMENGYTF. The CDR3 nucleotides are TGTGCCAGCAGTGTAGAGGGGATGGAGAATGGCTACACCTTC. The whole variable domain, filled in from reference TRBV2 and TRBJ1-2, reads EPEVTQTPSHQVTQMGQEVILRCVPISNHLYFYWYRQILGQKVEFLVSFYNNEISEKSEIFDDQFSVERPDGSNFTLKIRSTKLEDSAMYFCASSVEGMENGYTFGSGTRLTVV.

This clonotype occurred once. The V call is TRBV5-1, the J call TRBJ1-5; 7 bases match TRBD1. The V gene end was trimmed by 4 bases and the J gene end by 0 bases; junction bases not matched to a gene: 16. The CDR3 spans 19 residues. Per germline, CDR1 SGHRS and CDR2 YFSETQ. The CDR3: CASSLAPGDSVYSNQPQHF. Written as DNA, the CDR3 is TGCGCCAGCAGCCTGGCCCCGGGGGACAGCGTTTATAGCAATCAGCCCCAGCATTTT.